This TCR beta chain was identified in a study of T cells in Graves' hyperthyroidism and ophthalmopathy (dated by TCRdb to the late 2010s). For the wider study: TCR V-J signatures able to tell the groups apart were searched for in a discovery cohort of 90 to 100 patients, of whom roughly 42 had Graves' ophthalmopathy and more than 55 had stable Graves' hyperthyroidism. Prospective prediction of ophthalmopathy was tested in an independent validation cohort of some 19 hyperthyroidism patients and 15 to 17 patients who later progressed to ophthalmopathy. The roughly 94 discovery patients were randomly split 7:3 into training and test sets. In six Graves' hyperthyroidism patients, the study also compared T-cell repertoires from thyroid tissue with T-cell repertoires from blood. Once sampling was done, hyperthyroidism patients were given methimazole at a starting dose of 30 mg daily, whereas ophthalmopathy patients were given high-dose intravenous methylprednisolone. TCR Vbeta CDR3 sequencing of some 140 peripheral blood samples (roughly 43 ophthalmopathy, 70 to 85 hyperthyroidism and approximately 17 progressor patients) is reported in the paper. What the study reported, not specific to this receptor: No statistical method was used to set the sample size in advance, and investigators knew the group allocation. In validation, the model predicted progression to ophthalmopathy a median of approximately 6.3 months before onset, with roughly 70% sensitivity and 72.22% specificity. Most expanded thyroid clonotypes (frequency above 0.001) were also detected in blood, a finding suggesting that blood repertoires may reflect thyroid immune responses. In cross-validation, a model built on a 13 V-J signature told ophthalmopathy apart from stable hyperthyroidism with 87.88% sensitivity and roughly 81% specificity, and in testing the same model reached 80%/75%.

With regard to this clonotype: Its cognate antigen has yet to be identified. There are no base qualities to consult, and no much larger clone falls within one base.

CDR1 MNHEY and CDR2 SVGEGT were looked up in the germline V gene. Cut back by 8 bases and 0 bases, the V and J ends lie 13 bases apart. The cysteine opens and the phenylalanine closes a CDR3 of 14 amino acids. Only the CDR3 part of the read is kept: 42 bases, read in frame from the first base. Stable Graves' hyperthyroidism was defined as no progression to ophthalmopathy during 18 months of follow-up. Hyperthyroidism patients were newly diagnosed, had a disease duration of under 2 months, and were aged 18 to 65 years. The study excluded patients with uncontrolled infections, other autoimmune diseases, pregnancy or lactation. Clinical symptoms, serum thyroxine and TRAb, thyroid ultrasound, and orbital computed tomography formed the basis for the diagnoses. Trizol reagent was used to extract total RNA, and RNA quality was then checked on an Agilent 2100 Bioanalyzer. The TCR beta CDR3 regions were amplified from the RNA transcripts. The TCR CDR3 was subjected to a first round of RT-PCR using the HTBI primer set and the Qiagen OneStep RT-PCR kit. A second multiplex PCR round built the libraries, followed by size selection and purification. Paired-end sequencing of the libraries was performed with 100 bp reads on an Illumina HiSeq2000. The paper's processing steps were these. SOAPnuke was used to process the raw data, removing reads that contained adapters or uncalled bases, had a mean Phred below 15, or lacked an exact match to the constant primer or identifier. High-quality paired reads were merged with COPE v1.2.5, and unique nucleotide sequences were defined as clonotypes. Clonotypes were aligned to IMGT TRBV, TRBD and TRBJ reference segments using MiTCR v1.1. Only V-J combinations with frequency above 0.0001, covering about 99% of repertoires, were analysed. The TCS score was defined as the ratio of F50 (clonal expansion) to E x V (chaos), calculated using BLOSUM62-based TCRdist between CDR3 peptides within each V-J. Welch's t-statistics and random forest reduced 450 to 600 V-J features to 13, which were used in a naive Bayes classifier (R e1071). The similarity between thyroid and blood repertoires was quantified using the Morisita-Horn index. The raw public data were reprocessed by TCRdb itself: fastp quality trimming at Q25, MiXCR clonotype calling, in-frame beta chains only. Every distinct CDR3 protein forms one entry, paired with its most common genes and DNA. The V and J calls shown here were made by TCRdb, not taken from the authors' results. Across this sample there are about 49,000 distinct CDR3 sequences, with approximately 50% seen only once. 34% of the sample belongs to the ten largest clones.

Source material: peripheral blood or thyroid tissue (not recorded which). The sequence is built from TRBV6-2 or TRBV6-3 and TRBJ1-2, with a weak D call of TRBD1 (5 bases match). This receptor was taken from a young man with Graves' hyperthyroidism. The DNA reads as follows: TGTGCCAGCTTGGGCTGGGGCACTAACTATGGCTACACCTTC. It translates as CASLGWGTNYGYTF.